The entry below describes one T cell receptor beta chain. Its matching antigen is unknown. The CDR3 has 14 residues. Germline lookup yields CDR1 SQVTM and CDR2 ANQGSEA. V was trimmed by 6 bases and J by 13 bases, leaving 25 bases between them. The data originate from a study of tumor-infiltrating lymphocytes in primary liver carcinoma. Study at large: Tumors measured roughly 4 to 10 cm and were stage T1-T3 N0M0.

Germline DNA was also extracted, and blood RNA was taken from unsorted whole blood. Chronic HBV infection was present, with no prior treatment. With a constant-region primer, TCR beta cDNA was made from approximately 510 ng of total RNA. Slightly modified ARM-PCR served as the procedure for the TCR beta libraries. These libraries came from three rounds of nested multiplex PCR. TRBV1-TRBV30 forward primers paired with a C-beta reverse primer were used in the first two PCR rounds, which ran roughly 10 cycles each. Each CDR3 protein gets one entry after TCRdb re-called the multiplex PCR reads with MiXCR. The table records approximately 310,000 distinct CDR3 sequences, 65% of them present only once. Whole-study findings and limits: A significantly higher top-250-clone fraction was recorded for tumors than for blood (p = 0.039). Reduced overlap was seen in tumor-adjacent and tumor-blood pairs versus tumor region pairs.

The rearrangement joins TRBV29-1 to TRBJ2-1, with D hard to call. The sequenced sample consisted of peripheral blood. This receptor was taken from a man aged 35 to 55 with primary liver carcinoma and hepatitis B virus infection. CDR3 sequence: CSVAGRISYSEQFF. In nucleotides, the CDR3 is TGCAGCGTAGCCGGTCGGATTTCCTACAGTGAACAGTTCTTC.